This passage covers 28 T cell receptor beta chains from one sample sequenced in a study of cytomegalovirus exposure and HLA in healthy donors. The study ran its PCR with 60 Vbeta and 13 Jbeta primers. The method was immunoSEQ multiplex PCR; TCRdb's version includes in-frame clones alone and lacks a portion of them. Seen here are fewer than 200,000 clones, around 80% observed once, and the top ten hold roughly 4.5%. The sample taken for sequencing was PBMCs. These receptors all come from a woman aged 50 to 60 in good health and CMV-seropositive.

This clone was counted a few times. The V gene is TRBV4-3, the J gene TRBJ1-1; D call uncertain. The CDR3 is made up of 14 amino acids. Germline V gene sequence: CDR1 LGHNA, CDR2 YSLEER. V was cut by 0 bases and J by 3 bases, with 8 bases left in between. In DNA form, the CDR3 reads TGCGCCAGCAGCCAAGAGGCCAGATACACTGAAGCTTTCTTT. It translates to CASSQEARYTEAFF.

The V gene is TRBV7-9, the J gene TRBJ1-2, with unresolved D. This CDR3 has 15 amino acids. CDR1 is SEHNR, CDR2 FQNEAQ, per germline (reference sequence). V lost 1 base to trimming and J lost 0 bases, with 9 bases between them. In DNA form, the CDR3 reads TGTGCCAGCAGCTTAGATGCCAGTGCTAACTATGGCTACACCTTC. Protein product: CASSLDASANYGYTF.

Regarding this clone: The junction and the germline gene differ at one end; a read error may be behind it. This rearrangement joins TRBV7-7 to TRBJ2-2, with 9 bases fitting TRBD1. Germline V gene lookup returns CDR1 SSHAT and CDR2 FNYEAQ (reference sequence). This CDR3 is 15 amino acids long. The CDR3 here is CASSPDRGYTGELFF. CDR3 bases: TGTGCTAGCAGCCCGGACAGGGGTTACACCGGGGAGCTGTTTTTT.

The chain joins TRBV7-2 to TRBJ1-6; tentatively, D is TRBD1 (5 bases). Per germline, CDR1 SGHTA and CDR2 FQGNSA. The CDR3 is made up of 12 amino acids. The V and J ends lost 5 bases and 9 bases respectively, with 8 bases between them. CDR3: CASSPGGSPLHF. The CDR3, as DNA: TGTGCCAGCAGCCCCGGGGGTTCACCCCTCCACTTT.

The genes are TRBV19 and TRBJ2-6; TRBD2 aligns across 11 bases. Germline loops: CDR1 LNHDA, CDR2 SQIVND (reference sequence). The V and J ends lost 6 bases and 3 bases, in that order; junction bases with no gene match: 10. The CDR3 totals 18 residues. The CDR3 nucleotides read TGTGCCAGTAGCCGACAATTAGCGGGAGGGCTTGGGGCCAACGTCCTGACTTTC. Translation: CASSRQLAGGLGANVLTF.

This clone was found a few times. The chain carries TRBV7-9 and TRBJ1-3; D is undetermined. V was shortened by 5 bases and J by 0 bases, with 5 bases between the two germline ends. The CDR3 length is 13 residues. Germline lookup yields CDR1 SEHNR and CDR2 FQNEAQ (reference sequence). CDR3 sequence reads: CASSLNSGNTIYF. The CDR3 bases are TGTGCCAGCAGCCTAAACTCTGGAAACACCATATATTTT.

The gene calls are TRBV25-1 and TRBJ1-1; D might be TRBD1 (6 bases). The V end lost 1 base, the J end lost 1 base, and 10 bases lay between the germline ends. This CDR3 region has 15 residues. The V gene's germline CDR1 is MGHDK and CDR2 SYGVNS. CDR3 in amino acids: CASSELGRGNTEAFF. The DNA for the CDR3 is TGTGCCAGCAGTGAATTGGGCAGGGGGAACACTGAAGCTTTCTTT. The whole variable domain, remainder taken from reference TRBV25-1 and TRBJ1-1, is EADIYQTPRYLVIGTGKKITLECSQTMGHDKMYWYQQDPGMELHLIHYSYGVNSTEKGDLSSESTVSRIRTEHFPLTLESARPSHTSQYLCASSELGRGNTEAFFGQGTRLTVV.

DNA for the CDR3: TGTGCCAGCAGGGGGACAGGCGAAACTAGCACAGATACGCAGTATTTT. It is translated as CASRGTGETSTDTQYF. The V call is TRBV6-6, the J call TRBJ2-3; 8 positions match TRBD1. Germline V CDR1 and CDR2: MNHNY, SVGAGI (reference sequence). This CDR3 has 16 residues. The V segment lost 6 bases and the J segment 0 bases; nucleotides outside the gene matches: 8.

CDR3: CASRPGQGITYEQYF. CDR3 DNA sequence: TGTGCCAGCAGACCGGGACAGGGAATCACCTACGAGCAGTACTTC. V gene TRBV6-5 combines with J gene TRBJ2-7; 9 positions match TRBD1. The trim removed 6 bases at V and 2 bases at J, leaving 8 bases unmatched. Germline V gene lookup returns CDR1 MNHEY and CDR2 SVGAGI. The CDR3 spans 15 residues.

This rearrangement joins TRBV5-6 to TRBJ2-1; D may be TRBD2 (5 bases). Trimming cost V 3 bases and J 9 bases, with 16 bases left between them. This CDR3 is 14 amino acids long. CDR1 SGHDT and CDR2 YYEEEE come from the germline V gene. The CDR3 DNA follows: TGTGCCAGCAGCTCTACTAGAATCTCGCGTGAGCAGTTCTTC. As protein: CASSSTRISREQFF.

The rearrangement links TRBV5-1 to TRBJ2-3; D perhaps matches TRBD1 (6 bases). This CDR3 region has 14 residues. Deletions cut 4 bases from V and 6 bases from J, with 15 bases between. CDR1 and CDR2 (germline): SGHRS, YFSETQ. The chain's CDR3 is CASSLAQGMDTQYF. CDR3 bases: TGCGCCAGCAGCCTGGCTCAGGGGATGGATACGCAGTATTTT.

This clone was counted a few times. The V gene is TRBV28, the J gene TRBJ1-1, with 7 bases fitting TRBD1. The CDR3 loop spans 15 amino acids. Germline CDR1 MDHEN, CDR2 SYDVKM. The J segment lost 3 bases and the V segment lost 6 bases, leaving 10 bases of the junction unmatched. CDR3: CASSPGGWGDTEAFF. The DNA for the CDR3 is TGTGCCAGCAGCCCAGGGGGGTGGGGGGACACTGAAGCTTTCTTT.

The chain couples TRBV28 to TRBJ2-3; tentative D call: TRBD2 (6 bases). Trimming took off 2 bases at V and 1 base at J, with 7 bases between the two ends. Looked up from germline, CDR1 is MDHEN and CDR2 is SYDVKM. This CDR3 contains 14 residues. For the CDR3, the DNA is TGTGCCAGCAGTTTAGGAGGGGGCACAGATACGCAGTATTTT. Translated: CASSLGGGTDTQYF. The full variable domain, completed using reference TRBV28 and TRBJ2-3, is DVKVTQSSRYLVKRTGEKVFLECVQDMDHENMFWYRQDPGLGLRLIYFSYDVKMKEKGDIPEGYSVSREKKERFSLILESASTNQTSMYLCASSLGGGTDTQYFGPGTRLTVL.

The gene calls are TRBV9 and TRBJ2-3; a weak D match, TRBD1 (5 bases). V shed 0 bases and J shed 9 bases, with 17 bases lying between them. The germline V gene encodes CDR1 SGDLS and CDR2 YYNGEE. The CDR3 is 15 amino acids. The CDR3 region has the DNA TGTGCCAGCAGCGTAGGTGTAGGACCAGGGAACACGCAGTATTTT. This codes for CASSVGVGPGNTQYF.

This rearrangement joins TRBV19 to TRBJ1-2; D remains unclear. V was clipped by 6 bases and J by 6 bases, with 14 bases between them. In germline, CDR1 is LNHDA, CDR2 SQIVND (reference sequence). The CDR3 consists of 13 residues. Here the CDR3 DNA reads TGTGCCAGTAGGCAAGCCCCTAGGAATGGCTACACCTTC. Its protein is CASRQAPRNGYTF.

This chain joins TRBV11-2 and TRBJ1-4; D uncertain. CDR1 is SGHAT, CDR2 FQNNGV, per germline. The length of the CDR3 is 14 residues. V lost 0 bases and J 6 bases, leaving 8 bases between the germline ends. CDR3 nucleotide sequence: TGTGCCAGCAGCTTAGAGACAAGTTATGAAAAACTGTTTTTT. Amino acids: CASSLETSYEKLFF.

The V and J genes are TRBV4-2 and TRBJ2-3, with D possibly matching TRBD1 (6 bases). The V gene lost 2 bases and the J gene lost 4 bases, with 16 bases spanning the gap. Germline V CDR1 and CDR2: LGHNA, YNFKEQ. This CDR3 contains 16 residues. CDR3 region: CASSQKPQQGPDTQYF. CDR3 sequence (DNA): TGTGCCAGCAGCCAAAAACCCCAACAGGGCCCAGATACGCAGTATTTT.

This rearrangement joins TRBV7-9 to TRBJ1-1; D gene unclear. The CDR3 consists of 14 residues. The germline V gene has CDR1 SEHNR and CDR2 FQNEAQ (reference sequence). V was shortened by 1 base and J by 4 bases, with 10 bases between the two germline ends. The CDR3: CASSLDVGVTEAFF. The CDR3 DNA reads TGTGCCAGCAGCTTAGATGTGGGAGTCACTGAAGCTTTCTTT.

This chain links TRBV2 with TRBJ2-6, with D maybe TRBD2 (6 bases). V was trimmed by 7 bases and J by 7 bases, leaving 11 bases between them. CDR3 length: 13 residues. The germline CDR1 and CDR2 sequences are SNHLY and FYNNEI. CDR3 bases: TGTGCCAGCAACGGGGGTCGCGCCAACGTCCTGACTTTC. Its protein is CASNGGRANVLTF. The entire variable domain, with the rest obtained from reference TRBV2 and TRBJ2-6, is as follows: EPEVTQTPSHQVTQMGQEVILRCVPISNHLYFYWYRQILGQKVEFLVSFYNNEISEKSEIFDDQFSVERPDGSNFTLKIRSTKLEDSAMYFCASNGGRANVLTFGAGSRLTVL.

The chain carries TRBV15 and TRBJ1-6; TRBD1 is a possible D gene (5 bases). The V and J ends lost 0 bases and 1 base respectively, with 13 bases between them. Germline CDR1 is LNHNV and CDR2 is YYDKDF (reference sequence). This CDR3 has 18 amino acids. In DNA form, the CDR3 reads TGTGCCACCAGCAGAGACCTAGCAGGGAGGTCCTATAATTCACCCCTCCACTTT. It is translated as CATSRDLAGRSYNSPLHF.

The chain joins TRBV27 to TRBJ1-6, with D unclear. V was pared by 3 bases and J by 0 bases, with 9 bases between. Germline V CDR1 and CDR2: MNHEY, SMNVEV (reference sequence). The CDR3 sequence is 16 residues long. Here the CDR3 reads CASSLSRVSYNSPLHF. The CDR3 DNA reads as TGTGCCAGCAGTTTGTCACGGGTCTCCTATAATTCACCCCTCCACTTT.

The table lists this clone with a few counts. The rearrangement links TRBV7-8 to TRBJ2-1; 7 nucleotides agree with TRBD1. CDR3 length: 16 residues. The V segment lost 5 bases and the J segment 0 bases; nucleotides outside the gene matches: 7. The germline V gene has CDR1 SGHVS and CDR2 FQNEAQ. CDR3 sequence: CASSVTGTSSYNEQFF. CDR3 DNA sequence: TGTGCCAGCAGCGTGACAGGGACGAGCTCCTACAATGAGCAGTTCTTC.

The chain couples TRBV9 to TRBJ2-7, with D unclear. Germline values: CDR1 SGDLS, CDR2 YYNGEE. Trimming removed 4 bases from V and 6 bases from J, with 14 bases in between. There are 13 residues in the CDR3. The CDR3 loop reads CASSFSVESEQYF. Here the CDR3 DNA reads TGTGCCAGCAGCTTTTCTGTTGAGAGCGAGCAGTACTTC.

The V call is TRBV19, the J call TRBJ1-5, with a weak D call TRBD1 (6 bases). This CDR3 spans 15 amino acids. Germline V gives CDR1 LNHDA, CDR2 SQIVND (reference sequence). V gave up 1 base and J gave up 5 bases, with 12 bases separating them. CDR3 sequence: CASSIVSDRYQPQHF. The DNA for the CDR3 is TGTGCCAGTAGTATAGTCAGCGACAGGTATCAGCCCCAGCATTTT. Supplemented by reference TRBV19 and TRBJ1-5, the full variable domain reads DGGITQSPKYLFRKEGQNVTLSCEQNLNHDAMYWYRQDPGQGLRLIYYSQIVNDFQKGDIAEGYSVSREKKESFPLTVTSAQKNPTAFYLCASSIVSDRYQPQHFGDGTRLSIL.

The CDR3 region is CASSLTGTGVTGELFF. CDR3 DNA: TGTGCCAGCAGCTTAACCGGGACAGGGGTCACCGGGGAGCTGTTTTTT. J is TRBJ2-2 and V is TRBV7-2; 10 positions match TRBD1. This CDR3 is built from 16 residues. V shed 2 bases, J shed 4 bases, and the junction held 4 bases outside the gene matches. CDR1 is SGHTA, CDR2 FQGNSA, per germline. Full variable domain (remainder filled in from reference TRBV7-2 and TRBJ2-2): GAGVSQSPSNKVTEKGKDVELRCDPISGHTALYWYRQSLGQGLEFLIYFQGNSAPDKSGLPSDRFSAERTGGSVSTLTIQRTQQEDSAVYLCASSLTGTGVTGELFFGEGSRLTVL.

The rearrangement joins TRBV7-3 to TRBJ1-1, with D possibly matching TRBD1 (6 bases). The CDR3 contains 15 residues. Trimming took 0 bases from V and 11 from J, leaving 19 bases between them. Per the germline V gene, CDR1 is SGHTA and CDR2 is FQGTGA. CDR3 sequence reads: CASSLTLGGASEAFF. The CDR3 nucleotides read TGTGCCAGCAGCTTAACCCTGGGGGGGGCATCGGAGGCTTTCTTT.

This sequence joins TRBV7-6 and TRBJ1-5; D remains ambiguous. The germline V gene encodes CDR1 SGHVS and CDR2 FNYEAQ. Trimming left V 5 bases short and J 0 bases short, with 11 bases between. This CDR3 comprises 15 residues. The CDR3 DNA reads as TGTGCCAGCAGCCCAAATACTTATAGCAATCAGCCCCAGCATTTT. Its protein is CASSPNTYSNQPQHF.

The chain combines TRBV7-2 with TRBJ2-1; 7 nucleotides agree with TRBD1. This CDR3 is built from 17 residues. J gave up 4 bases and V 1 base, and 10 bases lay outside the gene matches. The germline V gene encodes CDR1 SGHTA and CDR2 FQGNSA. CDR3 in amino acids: CASSLVSGTASYNEQFF. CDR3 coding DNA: TGTGCCAGCAGCTTAGTTTCCGGGACAGCCAGTTACAATGAGCAGTTCTTC.